This T cell receptor (beta chain) was profiled in a study of CD8+ T cells in alopecia areata. Study-level findings and limits: Patients showed less clear TCR sequence sharing than mice, possibly partly because of HLA diversity. Normal scalp showed lower clonality than lesional scalp, especially alopecia totalis/universalis.

Separation by sorting yielded CD4+ and CD8+ T cells from PBMCs. Extraction and reverse transcription of RNA yielded cDNA as the sequencing template. The assay was immunoSEQ multiplex PCR, and TCRdb's table has in-frame clones only and misses some. The data contain 200,000 or so clones, approximately 60% of them singletons. As concerns this clone: Its target is unknown.

Trimming cost V 0 bases and J 8 bases, with 7 bases left between them. Germline lookup yields CDR1 MNHNY and CDR2 SVGAGI (reference sequence). The CDR3 spans 12 residues. This chain links TRBV6-6 with TRBJ1-2; no reliable D call. The source of this sequence is a human donor in good health. The sequencing sample was made of CD8+ T cells sorted from blood. The CDR3: CASSYSEEGYTF. The DNA of the CDR3 is TGTGCCAGCAGTTACTCGGAGGAGGGCTACACCTTC.